The 24 T cell receptor beta chains below were found in one sample sequenced in a study of blood T cell repertoires in COVID-19 (dated by TCRdb to the early 2020s). The protocol used for the library was the immunoSEQ multiplex PCR assay. Entries here come from immuneACCESS through TCRdb and include only in-frame sequences with V and J called. Some clones fail to appear in such tables; in the studies checked, an unresolved V gene covers under half of the shortfall, and the cause of the remainder is unknown. In this sample the table shows around 120,000 clones, almost 90% of which occur a single time. Of the sample, 3.5% to 4% falls within the top ten clones. The specimen was peripheral blood. The receptors derive from a woman in her fifties or sixties with COVID-19, enrolled during active disease.

V gene TRBV30 combines with J gene TRBJ1-1; D unclear. Germline V gives CDR1 GTSNPN, CDR2 SVGIG (reference sequence). This CDR3 has 14 amino acids. V gave up 4 bases and J gave up 5 bases, with 17 bases separating them. CDR3 residues: CAWKLEVGSTEAFF. The CDR3 DNA is TGTGCCTGGAAGTTGGAGGTCGGAAGTACTGAAGCTTTCTTT.

The V call is TRBV29-1, the J call TRBJ2-1, with 10 positions matching TRBD2. V gave up 5 bases and J gave up 8 bases; unmatched junction bases: 3. Germline CDR1 SQVTM, CDR2 ANQGSEA. CDR3 length: 12 residues. Here the CDR3 DNA reads TGCAGCGTTTCAAGCGGGGGGGATGAGCAGTTCTTC. Its translation is CSVSSGGDEQFF.

This clone was recorded a few times. The rearrangement joins TRBV5-4 to TRBJ1-1; the match to TRBD1 covers 10 bases. Trimming at V came to 4 bases and at J to 10 bases, leaving 10 bases not matched to a gene. This CDR3 is built from 14 residues. Germline CDR1 reads SGHNT; CDR2 reads YYREEE (reference sequence). The CDR3 DNA follows: TGTGCCAGCAGCCACCGGGACAGGGGAAGGAGAGCTTTCTTT. Encoded protein: CASSHRDRGRRAFF.

The V gene is TRBV9, the J gene TRBJ1-2, with 8 bases lining up with TRBD1. The CDR3 covers 15 residues. Trimming took 4 bases from V and 6 from J; bases not matched to a gene: 11. CDR1 is SGDLS, CDR2 YYNGEE, per germline. CDR3 sequence reads: CASSPRGTGQDGYTF. As DNA, the CDR3 is TGTGCCAGCAGCCCAAGAGGGACAGGTCAGGATGGCTACACCTTC.

The rearrangement uses TRBV6-1 and TRBJ2-3, with unresolved D. The CDR3 has 14 amino acids. The V end was cut by 2 bases, the J end by 4 bases, with 10 bases between. CDR1 and CDR2 from the germline V gene are MNHNS and SASEGT. The CDR3 DNA reads TGTGCCAGCAGTGAAAGAACACCCCCAGATACGCAGTATTTT. It translates to CASSERTPPDTQYF.

This chain uses TRBV18 with TRBJ2-7, with a possible D match to TRBD1 (6 bases). The V end was cut by 3 bases, the J end by 6 bases, with 9 bases between. This CDR3 region has 12 residues. CDR1 is KGHSH and CDR2 is LQKENI in the germline V gene. The CDR3 bases are TGTGCCAGCTCACCCGAAGGGGGCGAGCAGTACTTC. Translating gives CASSPEGGEQYF.

Of note for this clone: The sample holds other DNA sequences that translate to the same CDR3. The chain recombines TRBV3-1 (or the pseudogene TRBV3-2) with TRBJ1-1; D call uncertain. The CDR3 extends over 13 amino acids. V was cut by 2 bases and J by 1 base, with 5 bases left in between. Germline CDR1 and CDR2: LGHDT and YNNKEL (reference sequence). The CDR3 DNA is TGTGCCAGCAGCCAAACGGGGAACACTGAAGCTTTCTTT. Its protein product is CASSQTGNTEAFF.

The rearrangement joins TRBV4-3 to TRBJ2-7; possibly TRBD1 for D (5 bases). Trimming pared 1 base from V and 6 bases from J, leaving 16 bases between. CDR3 length: 15 amino acids. Germline CDR1 and CDR2: LGHNA and YSLEER. The CDR3 spells CASSQAAGRVFEQYF. CDR3 nucleotide sequence: TGCGCCAGCAGCCAAGCGGCAGGGCGAGTCTTCGAGCAGTACTTC.

The chain recombines TRBV19 with TRBJ2-7, with 11 nucleotides matching TRBD2. Germline trimming cut 5 bases from V and 2 bases from J; bases unmatched to any gene: 5. This CDR3 is 15 amino acids long. Germline V gene sequence: CDR1 LNHDA, CDR2 SQIVND (reference sequence). In DNA, the CDR3 is TGTGCCAGTAGTGCCAGTAGCGGGGGGGCCTACGAGCAGTACTTC. Amino acids: CASSASSGGAYEQYF.

The V and J genes are TRBV3-1 (or the pseudogene TRBV3-2) and TRBJ2-3; D remains unclear. The CDR3 contains 14 residues. V dropped 4 bases and J dropped 2 bases, with 10 bases sitting between them. Germline assignment: CDR1 LGHDT and CDR2 YNNKEL (reference sequence). The CDR3 DNA follows: TGTGCCAGCAGCCCATTCAGGTTCACAGATACGCAGTATTTT. Translation: CASSPFRFTDTQYF.

The gene calls are TRBV7-2 and TRBJ2-1; D call uncertain. Germline CDR1 SGHTA, CDR2 FQGNSA. V lost 3 bases, J lost 7 bases, and 19 bases lay in between. This CDR3 comprises 16 residues. The CDR3 spells CASSLFPDPSVNEQFF. CDR3 bases: TGTGCCAGCAGCTTGTTCCCCGACCCCAGCGTAAATGAGCAGTTCTTC.

The chain has TRBV27 and TRBJ1-2, with 8 bases that match TRBD1. The V gene end was trimmed by 5 bases and the J gene end by 6 bases; junction bases not matched to a gene: 8. The CDR3 contains 14 residues. Germline CDR1 reads MNHEY; CDR2 reads SMNVEV (reference sequence). CDR3 residues: CASSRQGFIDGYTF. The CDR3 coding sequence is TGTGCCAGCAGTAGACAGGGGTTCATTGATGGCTACACCTTC.

CDR3 coding DNA: TGTGCCAGCAGCGTAGAGCCTAACACTGAAGCTTTCTTT. Translating it yields CASSVEPNTEAFF. This chain connects TRBV9 to TRBJ1-1; D ambiguous. This CDR3 is 13 amino acids long. From germline, CDR1 is SGDLS and CDR2 YYNGEE. The V and J ends lost 0 bases and 2 bases respectively, with 5 bases between them.

This chain links TRBV20-1 with TRBJ2-3, with 8 positions matching TRBD2. This CDR3 spans 18 amino acids. Germline V gene data show CDR1 as DFQATT and CDR2 as SNEGSKA (reference sequence). Trimming removed 3 bases from V and 0 bases from J; junction bases left unmatched: 14. The chain's CDR3 is CSASLFSGGDPSTDTQYF. CDR3 sequence (DNA): TGCAGTGCTAGTCTATTCAGCGGGGGAGACCCTAGCACAGATACGCAGTATTTT.

The gene calls are TRBV18 and TRBJ1-2; tentatively, D is TRBD1 (5 bases). The V and J ends lost 1 base and 1 base respectively, with 13 bases between them. CDR3 length: 16 residues. Per germline, CDR1 KGHSH and CDR2 LQKENI. DNA for the CDR3: TGTGCCAGCTCACCACAGACAGTAGGATATAACTATGGCTACACCTTC. Its translation: CASSPQTVGYNYGYTF.

V usage is TRBV7-2 and J usage is TRBJ1-2; D is possibly TRBD1 (6 bases). The CDR3 runs to 15 residues. V was trimmed by 5 bases and J by 4 bases, leaving 17 bases between them. Germline values: CDR1 SGHTA, CDR2 FQGNSA. DNA for the CDR3: TGTGCCAGCAGCCCTCGGGGGGGCCTCGCCTATGGCTACACCTTC. Amino acid sequence: CASSPRGGLAYGYTF.

The chain has TRBV5-1 and TRBJ2-2; D remains ambiguous. CDR1 and CDR2 from the germline V gene are SGHRS and YFSETQ. Trimming stripped 2 bases from V and 5 bases from J, with 16 bases between. This CDR3 region has 16 residues. The CDR3 reads CASSLEVDPTTGELFF. The CDR3 DNA is TGCGCCAGCAGCTTAGAGGTAGACCCTACGACCGGGGAGCTGTTTTTT. The full variable domain, its missing parts supplied by reference TRBV5-1 and TRBJ2-2, is KAGVTQTPRYLIKTRGQQVTLSCSPISGHRSVSWYQQTPGQGLQFLFEYFSETQRNKGNFPGRFSGRQFSNSRSEMNVSTLELGDSALYLCASSLEVDPTTGELFFGEGSRLTVL.

The chain has TRBV5-4 and TRBJ2-2; TRBD1 agrees at 9 bases. The CDR3 has 15 residues. Trimming removed 6 bases from V and 7 bases from J; junction bases left unmatched: 10. Germline CDR1 is SGHNT and CDR2 is YYREEE (reference sequence). CDR3 amino acids: CASTQTGGAYGELFF. In DNA, the CDR3 is TGTGCCAGCACCCAAACAGGGGGCGCATACGGGGAGCTGTTTTTT.

The chain carries TRBV2 and TRBJ1-5; TRBD1 aligns across 7 bases. Germline V gene sequence: CDR1 SNHLY, CDR2 FYNNEI. The CDR3 has 13 amino acids. V shed 7 bases, J shed 4 bases, and the junction held 4 bases outside the gene matches. The CDR3 DNA is TGTGCCAGCATTAAGGACAGGAATCAGCCCCAGCATTTT. Translation gives CASIKDRNQPQHF.

V is TRBV30 and J is TRBJ2-2, with TRBD2 matching over 11 bases. Trimming at V came to 0 bases and at J to 9 bases, leaving 3 bases not matched to a gene. This CDR3 spans 14 amino acids. Germline CDR1 GTSNPN, CDR2 SVGIG (reference sequence). Here the CDR3 reads CAWSVSSGGRELFF. Here the CDR3 DNA reads TGTGCCTGGAGTGTATCTAGCGGGGGGAGGGAGCTGTTTTTT. The entire variable domain, with the rest obtained from reference TRBV30 and TRBJ2-2, is as follows: SQTIHQWPATLVQPVGSPLSLECTVEGTSNPNLYWYRQAAGRGLQLLFYSVGIGQISSEVPQNLSASRPQDRQFILSSKKLLLSDSGFYLCAWSVSSGGRELFFGEGSRLTVL.

This rearrangement joins TRBV12-3 or TRBV12-4 to TRBJ1-5, with 8 bases matching TRBD1. The CDR3 has 13 amino acids. With 3 bases clipped from V and 7 bases from J, the junction kept 2 bases outside the gene matches. The CDR3 here is CASSFDRGQPQHF. CDR3 sequence (DNA): TGTGCCAGCAGTTTCGACAGGGGACAGCCCCAGCATTTT.

This chain joins TRBV7-2 and TRBJ2-7; a possible D gene is TRBD1 (6 bases). Germline V gene sequence: CDR1 SGHTA, CDR2 FQGNSA. V was pared by 6 bases and J by 4 bases, with 10 bases between. The CDR3 spans 12 residues. In DNA form, the CDR3 reads TGTGCCAGCAGTTACACAGGGTACGAGCAGTACTTC. This codes for CASSYTGYEQYF. Supplemented by reference TRBV7-2 and TRBJ2-7, the full variable domain reads GAGVSQSPSNKVTEKGKDVELRCDPISGHTALYWYRQSLGQGLEFLIYFQGNSAPDKSGLPSDRFSAERTGGSVSTLTIQRTQQEDSAVYLCASSYTGYEQYFGPGTRLTVT.

This chain connects TRBV11-2 to TRBJ1-1; 8 bases fit TRBD1. V trimming: 2 bases; J trimming: 4 bases; junction bases outside the gene matches: 12. This CDR3 has 17 amino acids. Per germline, CDR1 SGHAT and CDR2 FQNNGV. The DNA of the CDR3 is TGTGCCAGCAGCTTATACCCCAGGGGGCCGCTAGGCACTGAAGCTTTCTTT. Translated, it gives CASSLYPRGPLGTEAFF.

In this sample, this clone turned up once. This chain links TRBV9 with TRBJ2-7; no clear D gene. Trimming stripped 0 bases from V and 2 bases from J, with 12 bases between. Germline CDR1 and CDR2: SGDLS and YYNGEE. CDR3 size: 15 residues. The CDR3 DNA reads TGTGCCAGCAGCGTAGATGGTTCGGTTACCTACGAGCAGTACTTC. This codes for CASSVDGSVTYEQYF.